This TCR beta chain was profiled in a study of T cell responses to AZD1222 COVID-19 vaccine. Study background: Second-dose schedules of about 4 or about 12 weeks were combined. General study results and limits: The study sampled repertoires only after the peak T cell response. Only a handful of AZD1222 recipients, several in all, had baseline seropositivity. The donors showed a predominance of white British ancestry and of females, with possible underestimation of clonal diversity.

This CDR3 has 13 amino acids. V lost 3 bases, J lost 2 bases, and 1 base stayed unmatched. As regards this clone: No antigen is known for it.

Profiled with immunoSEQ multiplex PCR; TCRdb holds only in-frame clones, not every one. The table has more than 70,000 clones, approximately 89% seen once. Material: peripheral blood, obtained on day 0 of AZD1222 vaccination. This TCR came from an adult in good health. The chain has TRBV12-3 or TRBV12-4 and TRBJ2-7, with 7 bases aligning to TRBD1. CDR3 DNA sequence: TGTGCCAGCAGTTTGGGACAGACCTACGAGCAGTACTTC. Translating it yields CASSLGQTYEQYF.